This TCR beta chain was identified during a study of blood T cell repertoires in COVID-19. Across the study: Material from acute and convalescent COVID-19 was sourced from the United States, Italy and Spain. In each case, the material was cDNA or gDNA derived from T cells, B-cell-depleted T cells, or PBMCs.

The CDR3 has 15 residues. Deletions cut 0 bases from V and 1 base from J, with 13 bases between. CDR1 SQVTM and CDR2 ANQGSEA come from the germline V gene. Authors' methods: Scientists estimated how many nucleated cells there were by amplifying reference gene primers. Only in-frame clones appear in the TCRdb table, and some are missing; sequencing was by immunoSEQ multiplex PCR. V and J calls and clone size are copied from that table; D and trimming were computed from the DNA. There are 150,000 to 200,000 clones in the sample; around 80% occur only once, and roughly 2.8% lies in the top ten. The sequence was collected from a woman at least 80 years old with active or convalescent COVID-19. The sample taken for sequencing was peripheral blood. The chain uses TRBV29-1 and TRBJ2-7, with D perhaps matching TRBD1 (6 bases). The CDR3 nucleotides read TGCAGCGTTGAAGACCCCGACAGGTCTTCCTACGAGCAGTACTTC. It translates to CSVEDPDRSSYEQYF.